This TCR beta chain was retrieved from a study of blood T cell repertoires in COVID-19. The wider study: Spain, Italy and the United States supplied samples that represented acute and convalescent COVID-19. From T cells, B-cell-depleted T cells, or PBMCs came the material, which was cDNA or gDNA.

This CDR3 is 19 amino acids long. Looked up from germline, CDR1 is MNHEY and CDR2 is SVGEGT. The V and J ends lost 4 bases and 1 base respectively, with 20 bases between them. In the original analysis: Researchers report that nucleated cell counts were estimated from reference gene primer amplification. Sequenced by immunoSEQ multiplex PCR; TCRdb stores in-frame clones only, minus some. V and J calls and clone size are those listed in that table; D and trimming were worked out from the DNA. The sample has 72,000 or so clones; roughly 77% are singletons. This clone was observed a few times. Sequencing used peripheral blood. The V gene is TRBV6-2 or TRBV6-3, the J gene TRBJ2-6; D gene ambiguous. The clonotype was recovered from a human donor in a cohort sampled during active COVID-19. The CDR3: CASSFLYSKLISGANVLTF. In DNA form, the CDR3 reads TGTGCCAGCAGTTTTCTATACAGCAAACTCATTTCTGGGGCCAACGTCCTGACTTTC.